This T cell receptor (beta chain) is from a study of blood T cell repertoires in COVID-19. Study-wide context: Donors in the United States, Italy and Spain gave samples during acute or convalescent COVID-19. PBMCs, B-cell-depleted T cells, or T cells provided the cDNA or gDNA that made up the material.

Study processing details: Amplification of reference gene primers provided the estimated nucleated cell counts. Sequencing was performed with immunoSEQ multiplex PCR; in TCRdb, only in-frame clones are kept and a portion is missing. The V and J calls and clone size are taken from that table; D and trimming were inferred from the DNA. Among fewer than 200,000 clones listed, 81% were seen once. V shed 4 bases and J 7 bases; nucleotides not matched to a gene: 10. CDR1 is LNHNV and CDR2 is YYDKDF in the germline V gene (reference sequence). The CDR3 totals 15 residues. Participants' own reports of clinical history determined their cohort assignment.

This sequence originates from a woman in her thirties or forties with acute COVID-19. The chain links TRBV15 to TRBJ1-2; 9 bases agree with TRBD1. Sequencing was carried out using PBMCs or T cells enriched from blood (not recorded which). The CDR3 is CATSTSGTGSFGYTF. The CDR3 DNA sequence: TGTGCCACCAGCACTTCCGGGACAGGGTCATTTGGCTACACCTTC.